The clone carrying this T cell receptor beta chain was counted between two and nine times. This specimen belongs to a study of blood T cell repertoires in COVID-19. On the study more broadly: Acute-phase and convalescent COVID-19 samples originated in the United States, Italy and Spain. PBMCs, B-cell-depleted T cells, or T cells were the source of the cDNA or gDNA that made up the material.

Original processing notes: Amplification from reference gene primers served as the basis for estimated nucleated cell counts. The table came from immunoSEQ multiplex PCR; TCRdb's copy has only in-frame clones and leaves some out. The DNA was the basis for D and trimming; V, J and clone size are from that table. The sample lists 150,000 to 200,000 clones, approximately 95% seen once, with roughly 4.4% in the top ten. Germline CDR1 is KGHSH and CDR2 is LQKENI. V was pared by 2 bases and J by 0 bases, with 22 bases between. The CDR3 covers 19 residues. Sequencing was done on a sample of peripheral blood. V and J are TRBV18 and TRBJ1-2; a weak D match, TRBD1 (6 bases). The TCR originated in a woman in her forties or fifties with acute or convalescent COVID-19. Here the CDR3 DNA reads TGTGCCAGCTCACCATATGTTGGTGCGGACAGATCTTCTAACTATGGCTACACCTTC. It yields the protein CASSPYVGADRSSNYGYTF.